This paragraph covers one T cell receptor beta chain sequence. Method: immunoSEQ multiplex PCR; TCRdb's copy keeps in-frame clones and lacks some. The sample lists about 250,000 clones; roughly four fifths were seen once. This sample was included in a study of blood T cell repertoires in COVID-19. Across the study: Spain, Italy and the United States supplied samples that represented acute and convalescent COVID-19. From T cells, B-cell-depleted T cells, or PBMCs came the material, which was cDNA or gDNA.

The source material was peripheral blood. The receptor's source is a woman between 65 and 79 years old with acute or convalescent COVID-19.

The CDR3 DNA is TGTGCCTGGAGTGTATGGGGGCATGGAAACACCATATATTTT. It yields the protein CAWSVWGHGNTIYF. The rearrangement uses TRBV30 and TRBJ1-3; D may be TRBD1 (6 bases). CDR3 size: 14 residues. The V gene lost 0 bases and the J gene lost 3 bases, with 9 bases spanning the gap. Per germline, CDR1 GTSNPN and CDR2 SVGIG (reference sequence).